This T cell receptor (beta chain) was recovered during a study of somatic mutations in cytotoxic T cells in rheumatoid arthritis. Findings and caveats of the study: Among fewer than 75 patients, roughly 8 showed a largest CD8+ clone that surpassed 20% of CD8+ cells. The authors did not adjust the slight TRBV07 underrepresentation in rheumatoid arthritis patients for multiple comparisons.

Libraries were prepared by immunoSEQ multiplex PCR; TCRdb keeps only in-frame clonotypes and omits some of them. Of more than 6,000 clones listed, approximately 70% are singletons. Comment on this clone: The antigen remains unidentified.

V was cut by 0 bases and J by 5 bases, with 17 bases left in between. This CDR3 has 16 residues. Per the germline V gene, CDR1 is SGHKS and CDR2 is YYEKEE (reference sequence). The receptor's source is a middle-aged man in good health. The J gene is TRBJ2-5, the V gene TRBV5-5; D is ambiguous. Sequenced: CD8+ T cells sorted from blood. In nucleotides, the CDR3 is TGTGCCAGCAGCTTGGAATTAGCCTCGGGCAGGGAGACCCAGTACTTC. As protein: CASSLELASGRETQYF.